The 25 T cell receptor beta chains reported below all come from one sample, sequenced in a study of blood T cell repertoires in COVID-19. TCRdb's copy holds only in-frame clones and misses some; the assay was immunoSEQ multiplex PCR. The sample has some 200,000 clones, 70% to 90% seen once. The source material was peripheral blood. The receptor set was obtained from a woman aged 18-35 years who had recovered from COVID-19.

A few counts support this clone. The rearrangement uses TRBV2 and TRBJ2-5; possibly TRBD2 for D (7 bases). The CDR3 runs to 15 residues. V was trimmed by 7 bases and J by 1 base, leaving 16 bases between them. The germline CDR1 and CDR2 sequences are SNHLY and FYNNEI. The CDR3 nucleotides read TGTGCCAGCACCCCACGGGGGGCTGTCCAAGAGACCCAGTACTTC. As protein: CASTPRGAVQETQYF.

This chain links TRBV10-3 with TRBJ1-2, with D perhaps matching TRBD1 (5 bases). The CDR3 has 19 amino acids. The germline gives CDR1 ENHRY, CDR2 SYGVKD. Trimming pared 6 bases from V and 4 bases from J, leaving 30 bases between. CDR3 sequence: CAIRTSTGRESLSFYGYTF. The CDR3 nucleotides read TGTGCCATCAGGACCAGTACAGGTCGGGAGAGCCTCTCTTTCTATGGCTACACCTTC.

CDR3 residues: CSVASGYGYTF. In nucleotides, the CDR3 is TGCAGCGTTGCCAGTGGCTATGGCTACACCTTC. The genes are TRBV29-1 and TRBJ1-2; no reliable D call. With 4 bases removed from V and 4 bases from J, the gap between germline ends came to 7 bases. CDR1 and CDR2 (germline): SQVTM, ANQGSEA. This CDR3 spans 11 amino acids.

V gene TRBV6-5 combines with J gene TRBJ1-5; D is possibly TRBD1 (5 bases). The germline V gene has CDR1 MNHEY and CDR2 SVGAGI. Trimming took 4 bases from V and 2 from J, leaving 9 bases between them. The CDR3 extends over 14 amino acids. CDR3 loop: CASSWWGGNQPQHF. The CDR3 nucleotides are TGTGCCAGCAGTTGGTGGGGGGGCAATCAGCCCCAGCATTTT.

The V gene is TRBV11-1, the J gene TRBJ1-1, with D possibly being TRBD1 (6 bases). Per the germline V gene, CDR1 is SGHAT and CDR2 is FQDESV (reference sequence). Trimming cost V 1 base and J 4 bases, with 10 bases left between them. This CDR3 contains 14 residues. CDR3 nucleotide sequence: TGTGCCAGCAGCTTAGGAGGGGGGGGCACTGAAGCTTTCTTT. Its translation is CASSLGGGGTEAFF.

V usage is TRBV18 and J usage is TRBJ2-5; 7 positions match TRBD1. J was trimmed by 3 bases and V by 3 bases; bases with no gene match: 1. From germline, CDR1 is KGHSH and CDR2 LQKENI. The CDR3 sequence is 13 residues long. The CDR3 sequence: CASSPGTEETQYF. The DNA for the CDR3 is TGTGCCAGCTCACCTGGGACAGAAGAGACCCAGTACTTC.

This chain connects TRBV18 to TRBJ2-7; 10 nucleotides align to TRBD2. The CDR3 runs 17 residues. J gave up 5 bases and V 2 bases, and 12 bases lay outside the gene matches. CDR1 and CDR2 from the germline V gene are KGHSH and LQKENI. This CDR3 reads CASSPDSGRAGFHEQYF. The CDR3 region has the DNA TGTGCCAGCTCACCAGACAGCGGGAGGGCCGGATTCCACGAGCAGTACTTC. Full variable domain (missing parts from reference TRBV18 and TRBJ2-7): NAGVMQNPRHLVRRRGQEARLRCSPMKGHSHVYWYRQLPEEGLKFMVYLQKENIIDESGMPKERFSAEFPKEGPSILRIQQVVRGDSAAYFCASSPDSGRAGFHEQYFGPGTRLTVT.

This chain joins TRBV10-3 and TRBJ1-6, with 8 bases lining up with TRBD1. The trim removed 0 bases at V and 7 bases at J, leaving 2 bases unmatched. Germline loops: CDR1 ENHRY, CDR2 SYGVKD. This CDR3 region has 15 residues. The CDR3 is CAISESQGANSPLHF. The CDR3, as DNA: TGTGCCATCAGTGAGTCGCAGGGGGCAAATTCACCCCTCCACTTT.

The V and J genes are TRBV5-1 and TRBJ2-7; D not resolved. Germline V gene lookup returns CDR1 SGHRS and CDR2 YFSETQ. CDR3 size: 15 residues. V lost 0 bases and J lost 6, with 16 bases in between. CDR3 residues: CASSLAQGSAFEQYF. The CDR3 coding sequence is TGCGCCAGCAGCTTGGCCCAAGGCTCAGCGTTCGAGCAGTACTTC. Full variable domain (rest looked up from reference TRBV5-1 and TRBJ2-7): KAGVTQTPRYLIKTRGQQVTLSCSPISGHRSVSWYQQTPGQGLQFLFEYFSETQRNKGNFPGRFSGRQFSNSRSEMNVSTLELGDSALYLCASSLAQGSAFEQYFGPGTRLTVT.

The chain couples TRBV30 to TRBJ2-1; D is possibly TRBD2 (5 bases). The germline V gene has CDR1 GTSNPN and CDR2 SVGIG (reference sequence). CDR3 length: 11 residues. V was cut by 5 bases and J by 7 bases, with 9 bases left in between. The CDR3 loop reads CAWGERNEQFF. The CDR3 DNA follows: TGTGCCTGGGGGGAGCGAAATGAGCAGTTCTTC.

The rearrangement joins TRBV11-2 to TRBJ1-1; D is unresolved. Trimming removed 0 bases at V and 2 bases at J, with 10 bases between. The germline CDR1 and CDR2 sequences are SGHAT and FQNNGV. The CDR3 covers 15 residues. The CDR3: CASSLEAMFNTEAFF. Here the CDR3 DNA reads TGTGCCAGCAGCTTAGAAGCCATGTTTAACACTGAAGCTTTCTTT.

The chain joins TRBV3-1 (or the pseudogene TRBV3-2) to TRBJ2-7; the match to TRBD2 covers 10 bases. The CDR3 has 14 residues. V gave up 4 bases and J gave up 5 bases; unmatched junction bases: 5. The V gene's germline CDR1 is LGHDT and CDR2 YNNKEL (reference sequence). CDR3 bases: TGTGCCAGCAGCCGCACAGCGGGAGGGAACGAGCAGTACTTC. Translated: CASSRTAGGNEQYF.

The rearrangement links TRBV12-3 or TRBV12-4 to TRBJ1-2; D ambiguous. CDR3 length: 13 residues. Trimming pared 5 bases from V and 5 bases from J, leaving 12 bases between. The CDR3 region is CASSHGIIYGYTF. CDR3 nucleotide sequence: TGTGCCAGCAGTCACGGGATCATTTATGGCTACACCTTC.

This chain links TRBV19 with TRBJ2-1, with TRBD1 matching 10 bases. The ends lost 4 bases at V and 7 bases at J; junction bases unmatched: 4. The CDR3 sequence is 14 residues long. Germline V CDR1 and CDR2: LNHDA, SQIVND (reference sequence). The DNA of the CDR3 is TGTGCCAGTAGTACGACAGGGGGCAGGAATGAGCAGTTCTTC. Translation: CASSTTGGRNEQFF.

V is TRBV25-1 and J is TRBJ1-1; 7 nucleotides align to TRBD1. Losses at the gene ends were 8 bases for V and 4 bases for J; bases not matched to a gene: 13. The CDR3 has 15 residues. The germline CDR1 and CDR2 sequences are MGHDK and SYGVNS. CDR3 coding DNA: TGTGCCAGCTCCACCCCAACAGGGGTGGGCACTGAAGCTTTCTTT. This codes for CASSTPTGVGTEAFF.

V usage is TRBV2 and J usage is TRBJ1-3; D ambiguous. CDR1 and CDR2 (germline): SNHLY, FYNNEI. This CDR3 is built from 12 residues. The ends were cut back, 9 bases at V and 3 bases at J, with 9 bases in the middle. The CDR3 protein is CAREGDGNTIYF. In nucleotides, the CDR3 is TGTGCCAGAGAGGGTGATGGAAACACCATATATTTT.

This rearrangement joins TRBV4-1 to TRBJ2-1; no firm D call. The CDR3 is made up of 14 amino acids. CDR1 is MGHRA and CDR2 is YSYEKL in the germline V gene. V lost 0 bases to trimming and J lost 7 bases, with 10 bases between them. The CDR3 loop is CASSQEPSLNEQFF. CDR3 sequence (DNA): TGCGCCAGCAGCCAAGAACCGAGCTTAAATGAGCAGTTCTTC.

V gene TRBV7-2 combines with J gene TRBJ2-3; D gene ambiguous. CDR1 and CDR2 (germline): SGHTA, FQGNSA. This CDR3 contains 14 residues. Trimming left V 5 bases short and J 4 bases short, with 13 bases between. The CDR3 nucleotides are TGTGCCAGCAGCCCCCCAGGTCTGTCAGATACGCAGTATTTT. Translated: CASSPPGLSDTQYF. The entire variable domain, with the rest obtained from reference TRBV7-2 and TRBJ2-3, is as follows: GAGVSQSPSNKVTEKGKDVELRCDPISGHTALYWYRQSLGQGLEFLIYFQGNSAPDKSGLPSDRFSAERTGGSVSTLTIQRTQQEDSAVYLCASSPPGLSDTQYFGPGTRLTVL.

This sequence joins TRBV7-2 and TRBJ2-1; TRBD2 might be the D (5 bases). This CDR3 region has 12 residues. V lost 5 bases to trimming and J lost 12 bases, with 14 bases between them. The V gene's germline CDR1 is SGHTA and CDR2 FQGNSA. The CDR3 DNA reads TGTGCCAGCAGCCCCGAGGGCTATAGGCAGTTCTTC. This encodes CASSPEGYRQFF.

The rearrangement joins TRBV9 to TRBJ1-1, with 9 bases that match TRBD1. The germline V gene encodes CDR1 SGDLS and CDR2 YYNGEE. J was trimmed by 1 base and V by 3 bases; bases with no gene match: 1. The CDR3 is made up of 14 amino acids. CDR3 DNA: TGTGCCAGCAGCGCGACAGGGGGGAACACTGAAGCTTTCTTT. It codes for CASSATGGNTEAFF.

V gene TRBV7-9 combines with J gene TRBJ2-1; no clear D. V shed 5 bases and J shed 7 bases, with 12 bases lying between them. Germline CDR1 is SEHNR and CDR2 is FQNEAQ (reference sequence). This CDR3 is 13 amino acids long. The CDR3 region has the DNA TGTGCCAGCAGCCTGAGTCTTTCGAATGAGCAGTTCTTC. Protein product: CASSLSLSNEQFF.

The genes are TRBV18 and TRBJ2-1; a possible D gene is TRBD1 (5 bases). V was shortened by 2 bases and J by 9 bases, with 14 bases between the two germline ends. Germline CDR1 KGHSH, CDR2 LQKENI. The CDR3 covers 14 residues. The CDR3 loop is CASSPSRGISEQFF. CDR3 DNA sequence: TGTGCCAGCTCACCATCTAGGGGTATTAGTGAGCAGTTCTTC.

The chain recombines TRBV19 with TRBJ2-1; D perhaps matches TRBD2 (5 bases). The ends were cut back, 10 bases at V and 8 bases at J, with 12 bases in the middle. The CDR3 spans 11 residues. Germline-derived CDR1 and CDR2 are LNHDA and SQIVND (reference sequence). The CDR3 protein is CATRETDEQFF. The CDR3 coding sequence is TGTGCCACCCGGGAAACTGATGAGCAGTTCTTC.

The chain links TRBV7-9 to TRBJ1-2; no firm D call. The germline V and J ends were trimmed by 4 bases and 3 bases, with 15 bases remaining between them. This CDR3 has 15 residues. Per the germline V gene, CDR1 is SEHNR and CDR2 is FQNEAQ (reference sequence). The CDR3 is CASSSPAGGHYGYTF. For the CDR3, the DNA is TGTGCCAGCAGCTCGCCGGCGGGAGGACACTATGGCTACACCTTC.

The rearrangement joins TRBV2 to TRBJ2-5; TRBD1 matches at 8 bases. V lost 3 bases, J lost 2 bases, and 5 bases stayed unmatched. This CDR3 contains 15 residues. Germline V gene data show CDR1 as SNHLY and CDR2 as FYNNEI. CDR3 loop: CASSETGVKQETQYF. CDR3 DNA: TGTGCCAGCAGTGAGACAGGGGTCAAACAAGAGACCCAGTACTTC.